The next 18 T cell receptor beta chains were all read from a single sample in a study of blood T cell repertoires in COVID-19. Clones were read by immunoSEQ multiplex PCR, and TCRdb kept only the in-frame ones, dropping some. This table has 200,000 to 250,000 clones, about four fifths appearing once. The sequenced sample consisted of peripheral blood. These receptors all come from a woman older than 75 with acute or convalescent COVID-19.

This chain links TRBV5-1 with TRBJ1-4, with 11 bases lining up with TRBD1. Germline trimming cut 4 bases from V and 3 bases from J; bases unmatched to any gene: 8. Germline V gene sequence: CDR1 SGHRS, CDR2 YFSETQ. The CDR3 sequence is 17 residues long. CDR3 bases: TGCGCCAGCAGCCCCGGTCGGACAGGGGGCCCTAATGAAAAACTGTTTTTT. It translates to CASSPGRTGGPNEKLFF. The full variable domain, with the rest looked up from reference TRBV5-1 and TRBJ1-4, is KAGVTQTPRYLIKTRGQQVTLSCSPISGHRSVSWYQQTPGQGLQFLFEYFSETQRNKGNFPGRFSGRQFSNSRSEMNVSTLELGDSALYLCASSPGRTGGPNEKLFFGSGTQLSVL.

The chain is built from TRBV4-2 and TRBJ1-2; 8 nucleotides align to TRBD1. Per germline, CDR1 LGHNA and CDR2 YNFKEQ. J was trimmed by 5 bases and V by 0 bases; bases with no gene match: 11. This CDR3 is built from 17 residues. CDR3 region: CASSQDLWQGAMYGYTF. The CDR3 DNA reads as TGTGCCAGCAGCCAAGATCTGTGGCAGGGGGCTATGTATGGCTACACCTTC.

The CDR3 loop reads CASSPRSAVGRNTIYF. In DNA, the CDR3 is TGTGCCAGCAGCCCGCGCTCGGCAGTCGGGAGAAACACCATATATTTT. This sequence joins TRBV3-1 (or the pseudogene TRBV3-2) and TRBJ1-3; D ambiguous. The germline CDR1 and CDR2 sequences are LGHDT and YNNKEL (reference sequence). The ends were cut back, 4 bases at V and 5 bases at J, with 18 bases in the middle. The CDR3 contains 16 residues.

V usage is TRBV11-3 and J usage is TRBJ1-6; 7 bases are a match to TRBD1. The CDR3 has 16 residues. Germline V gene sequence: CDR1 SGHNT, CDR2 YENEEA. With V trimmed by 0 bases and J by 4 bases, 3 bases remained unmatched. The CDR3 region is CASSLERGQYNSPLHF. Here the CDR3 DNA reads TGTGCCAGCAGCTTAGAGAGGGGACAGTATAATTCACCCCTCCACTTT.

This chain links TRBV5-4 with TRBJ1-2; 8 bases are shared with TRBD1. CDR1 and CDR2 from the germline V gene are SGHNT and YYREEE (reference sequence). V gave up 6 bases and J gave up 2 bases; unmatched junction bases: 6. This CDR3 contains 14 residues. The CDR3 is CASTIQGANYGYTF. As DNA, the CDR3 is TGTGCCAGCACCATCCAGGGGGCCAACTATGGCTACACCTTC. Variable domain in full (rest from reference TRBV5-4 and TRBJ1-2): ETGVTQSPTHLIKTRGQQVTLRCSSQSGHNTVSWYQQALGQGPQFIFQYYREEENGRGNFPPRFSGLQFPNYSSELNVNALELDDSALYLCASTIQGANYGYTFGSGTRLTVV.

The chain uses TRBV19 and TRBJ1-6; D is ambiguous. From germline, CDR1 is LNHDA and CDR2 SQIVND (reference sequence). Trimming took off 3 bases at V and 5 bases at J, with 8 bases between the two ends. CDR3 size: 14 residues. CDR3 coding DNA: TGTGCCAGTAGTATCTCCAGGAATAATTCACCCCTCCACTTT. Its translation: CASSISRNNSPLHF.

CDR3 region: CASSQGDGNNYGYTF. The CDR3 DNA sequence: TGCGCCAGCAGCCAGGGGGACGGCAATAACTATGGCTACACCTTC. V and J are TRBV5-1 and TRBJ1-2; TRBD1 matches 7 bases. Germline V CDR1 and CDR2: SGHRS, YFSETQ. The V and J ends lost 4 bases and 1 base, in that order; junction bases with no gene match: 7. The CDR3 length is 15 residues. Based on the CDR3 plus reference TRBV5-1 and TRBJ1-2, the full variable domain is KAGVTQTPRYLIKTRGQQVTLSCSPISGHRSVSWYQQTPGQGLQFLFEYFSETQRNKGNFPGRFSGRQFSNSRSEMNVSTLELGDSALYLCASSQGDGNNYGYTFGSGTRLTVV.

V is TRBV6-4 and J is TRBJ2-1; D not resolved. This CDR3 spans 13 amino acids. The germline gives CDR1 MRHNA, CDR2 SNTAGT. The V gene lost 0 bases and the J gene lost 3 bases, with 3 bases spanning the gap. DNA for the CDR3: TGTGCCAGCAGTGACTCTCACTACAATGAGCAGTTCTTC. This codes for CASSDSHYNEQFF.

This clone was recorded only once. CDR3 residues: CASSAPGGAGANVLTF. CDR3 bases: TGTGCCAGCAGTGCGCCAGGGGGTGCTGGGGCCAACGTCCTGACTTTC. V and J are TRBV6-1 and TRBJ2-6, with TRBD1 matching 7 bases. J gave up 2 bases and V 4 bases, and 5 bases lay outside the gene matches. The CDR3 sequence is 16 residues long. Germline V gene data show CDR1 as MNHNS and CDR2 as SASEGT.

CDR3 loop: CASSLTSYMNTEAFF. The CDR3 coding sequence is TGCGCCAGCAGCTTGACCAGTTACATGAACACTGAAGCTTTCTTT. The J gene is TRBJ1-1, the V gene TRBV5-1; D not certain. The germline V and J ends were trimmed by 1 base and 0 bases, with 10 bases remaining between them. Germline V gene data show CDR1 as SGHRS and CDR2 as YFSETQ. CDR3 size: 15 residues.

In its sample, this clone was seen once. V usage is TRBV7-3 and J usage is TRBJ2-6; TRBD2 might be the D (7 bases). The CDR3 is 15 amino acids. CDR1 and CDR2 (germline): SGHTA, FQGTGA. The V gene lost 5 bases and the J gene lost 4 bases, with 12 bases spanning the gap. The CDR3: CASSPRGAGANVLTF. Written as DNA, the CDR3 is TGTGCCAGCAGCCCTCGGGGGGCCGGGGCCAACGTCCTGACTTTC.

The rearrangement uses TRBV19 and TRBJ1-2; TRBD1 might be the D (6 bases). The CDR3 is 15 residues long. Between the trimmed V and J ends, which lost 3 bases and 5 bases, there was a span of 16 bases. Germline values: CDR1 LNHDA, CDR2 SQIVND (reference sequence). In nucleotides, the CDR3 is TGTGCCAGTAGTATCCTCTCCGGGACAAGTTATGGCTACACCTTC. Translated: CASSILSGTSYGYTF. Full variable domain (remainder filled in from reference TRBV19 and TRBJ1-2): DGGITQSPKYLFRKEGQNVTLSCEQNLNHDAMYWYRQDPGQGLRLIYYSQIVNDFQKGDIAEGYSVSREKKESFPLTVTSAQKNPTAFYLCASSILSGTSYGYTFGSGTRLTVV.

This clone appeared a single time. CDR3 DNA sequence: TGCAGCGTTGACAGGGGAGAAATGAACACTGAAGCTTTCTTT. This translates into CSVDRGEMNTEAFF. The rearrangement uses TRBV29-1 and TRBJ1-1; weak D call: TRBD1 (6 bases). Germline V gene data show CDR1 as SQVTM and CDR2 as ANQGSEA. V gave up 3 bases and J gave up 0 bases, with 11 bases separating them. The length of the CDR3 is 14 residues.

The gene calls are TRBV2 and TRBJ1-5; D ambiguous. The germline V gene encodes CDR1 SNHLY and CDR2 FYNNEI. The CDR3 totals 15 residues. V lost 4 bases, J lost 6 bases, and 16 bases lay in between. This CDR3 reads CASSAGPRRIQPQHF. As DNA, the CDR3 is TGTGCCAGCAGTGCTGGGCCGAGGAGGATTCAGCCCCAGCATTTT.

This chain uses TRBV6-2 or TRBV6-3 with TRBJ2-3; D remains ambiguous. Germline CDR1 MNHEY, CDR2 SVGEGT. V lost 5 bases and J 1 base, leaving 13 bases between the germline ends. CDR3 length: 15 residues. The CDR3 DNA follows: TGTGCCAGCAGTAAGATAAGTCAGGGCACAGATACGCAGTATTTT. This gives the protein CASSKISQGTDTQYF.

This clone was counted only a few times. The chain links TRBV2 to TRBJ2-7; TRBD2 matches at 9 bases. The CDR3 loop spans 15 amino acids. V dropped 6 bases and J dropped 2; count of bases not matched to a gene: 8. In germline, CDR1 is SNHLY, CDR2 FYNNEI. The CDR3 loop reads CASSASSGAPYEQYF. CDR3 DNA: TGTGCCAGCAGCGCCTCTAGCGGGGCCCCCTACGAGCAGTACTTC.

CDR3 in amino acids: CASRSGNNSPLHF. CDR3 sequence (DNA): TGTGCCAGCAGATCAGGGAATAATTCACCCCTCCACTTT. The J gene is TRBJ1-6, the V gene TRBV2; D may be TRBD1 (5 bases). Trimming removed 6 bases from V and 5 bases from J, with 8 bases in between. The CDR3 loop spans 13 amino acids. From germline, CDR1 is SNHLY and CDR2 FYNNEI.

The chain has TRBV5-4 and TRBJ2-7; 9 nucleotides align to TRBD2. Germline CDR1 is SGHNT and CDR2 is YYREEE (reference sequence). This CDR3 has 14 residues. With V trimmed by 5 bases and J by 5 bases, 8 bases remained unmatched. CDR3 region: CASSVAGVRDEQYF. DNA of the CDR3: TGTGCCAGCAGTGTAGCGGGGGTTAGGGACGAGCAGTACTTC. Combining the CDR3 with reference TRBV5-4 and TRBJ2-7 gives the whole variable domain ETGVTQSPTHLIKTRGQQVTLRCSSQSGHNTVSWYQQALGQGPQFIFQYYREEENGRGNFPPRFSGLQFPNYSSELNVNALELDDSALYLCASSVAGVRDEQYFGPGTRLTVT.